One sample yielded the 26 T cell receptor beta chains listed below, sequenced in a study of lymphopenia after photon versus proton radiotherapy. TCRdb's copy holds only in-frame clones and misses some; the assay was immunoSEQ multiplex PCR. The table records fewer than 30,000 clones, about nine tenths of them present only once. The specimen comprised peripheral blood, sampled from a patient treated with photon-based radiotherapy. Source of these receptors: a man in his forties or fifties with gastric cancer.

J is TRBJ1-2 and V is TRBV7-9; D not resolved. The CDR3 totals 12 residues. V dropped 5 bases and J dropped 4 bases, with 8 bases sitting between them. The germline gives CDR1 SEHNR, CDR2 FQNEAQ (reference sequence). CDR3 loop: CASSLNGYGYTF. In DNA, the CDR3 is TGTGCCAGCAGCCTCAATGGCTATGGCTACACCTTC.

This chain links TRBV7-8 with TRBJ2-2; D is uncertain. The V end lost 1 base, the J end lost 6 bases, and 3 bases lay between the germline ends. The CDR3 is 12 residues long. Per the germline V gene, CDR1 is SGHVS and CDR2 is FQNEAQ. The chain's CDR3 is CASSLDPGELFF. The DNA of the CDR3 is TGTGCCAGCAGCTTAGATCCCGGGGAGCTGTTTTTT.

This rearrangement joins TRBV19 to TRBJ1-2; TRBD1 matches 8 bases. The CDR3 is made up of 14 amino acids. Germline-derived CDR1 and CDR2 are LNHDA and SQIVND (reference sequence). V shed 7 bases, J shed 4 bases, and the junction held 8 bases outside the gene matches. For the CDR3, the DNA is TGTGCCAGTACTACGGACAGGGAGGGCTATGGCTACACCTTC. Residues: CASTTDREGYGYTF.

This clone turned up a few times. The chain combines TRBV6-6 with TRBJ1-4, with a possible D match to TRBD1 (5 bases). Germline assignment: CDR1 MNHNY and CDR2 SVGAGI (reference sequence). Trimming pared 6 bases from V and 5 bases from J, leaving 13 bases between. The CDR3 is 14 residues long. CDR3 in DNA: TGTGCCAGCAGGCCGACGACAGAAAATGAAAAACTGTTTTTT. Translation gives CASRPTTENEKLFF.

The gene calls are TRBV5-4 and TRBJ1-3; 8 bases fit TRBD1. The germline V gene has CDR1 SGHNT and CDR2 YYREEE (reference sequence). The CDR3 runs to 14 residues. With 1 base clipped from V and 3 bases from J, the junction kept 0 bases outside the gene matches. CDR3 amino acids: CASSLTGGGNTIYF. In DNA form, the CDR3 reads TGTGCCAGCAGCTTGACAGGGGGTGGAAACACCATATATTTT.

The CDR3 nucleotides are TGTGCCATCAGTGAGTCCAGCAAGGGGTCCGAGCAGTACTTC. It specifies CAISESSKGSEQYF. The chain uses TRBV10-3 and TRBJ2-7, with TRBD1 as a possible D gene (5 bases). Germline CDR1 reads ENHRY; CDR2 reads SYGVKD. Trimming cost V 0 bases and J 6 bases, with 12 bases left between them. The CDR3 totals 14 residues.

This sequence joins TRBV5-1 and TRBJ1-5; a weak D match, TRBD1 (5 bases). Germline V gives CDR1 SGHRS, CDR2 YFSETQ. V shed 4 bases and J shed 6 bases, with 14 bases lying between them. The CDR3 totals 14 residues. CDR3 in amino acids: CASSGRAGGQPQHF. The CDR3, as DNA: TGCGCCAGCAGCGGCAGGGCTGGCGGTCAGCCCCAGCATTTT.

V is TRBV2 and J is TRBJ2-4; possible D gene TRBD1, 5 bases. Trimming took 7 bases from V and 10 from J, leaving 8 bases between them. The CDR3 loop spans 10 amino acids. Looked up from germline, CDR1 is SNHLY and CDR2 is FYNNEI. The CDR3 coding sequence is TGTGCCAGCAAGGGGCCAATTCAGTACTTC. It is translated as CASKGPIQYF.

The DNA of the CDR3 is TGTGCCAGTAGTGGTCAGCGGGGGGTCGTCTACAATGAGCAGTTCTTC. Encoded protein: CASSGQRGVVYNEQFF. This chain joins TRBV19 and TRBJ2-1, with 9 bases that match TRBD2. This CDR3 is built from 16 residues. Germline V gene data show CDR1 as LNHDA and CDR2 as SQIVND (reference sequence). Germline trimming cut 5 bases from V and 3 bases from J; bases unmatched to any gene: 8.

The J gene is TRBJ2-7, the V gene TRBV5-5; 8 nucleotides agree with TRBD1. The CDR3 consists of 14 residues. The V gene's germline CDR1 is SGHKS and CDR2 YYEKEE (reference sequence). Trimming cost V 7 bases and J 3 bases; bases outside gene matches: 9. CDR3 DNA: TGTGCCAGCGGATCACCGGGACAGGTCTACGAGCAGTACTTC. Its translation is CASGSPGQVYEQYF.

This rearrangement joins TRBV14 to TRBJ1-2; maybe TRBD1 (5 bases). This CDR3 region has 16 residues. The V gene lost 0 bases and the J gene lost 4 bases, with 15 bases spanning the gap. Germline-derived CDR1 and CDR2 are SGHDN and FVKESK. The CDR3 coding sequence is TGTGCCAGCAGCCAAGAGAGTAAGGGGACGGCCTATGGCTACACCTTC. It translates to CASSQESKGTAYGYTF. The variable domain in full, completed from reference TRBV14 and TRBJ1-2, reads EAGVTQFPSHSVIEKGQTVTLRCDPISGHDNLYWYRRVMGKEIKFLLHFVKESKQDESGMPNNRFLAERTGGTYSTLKVQPAELEDSGVYFCASSQESKGTAYGYTFGSGTRLTVV.

This clone has a single count. The chain uses TRBV6-1 and TRBJ1-1; D gene ambiguous. The ends were cut back, 7 bases at V and 0 bases at J, with 9 bases in the middle. CDR1 and CDR2 (germline): MNHNS, SASEGT. The CDR3 sequence is 13 residues long. The CDR3 loop reads CASITRMNTEAFF. The CDR3 nucleotides are TGTGCCAGCATTACACGGATGAACACTGAAGCTTTCTTT.

The rearrangement joins TRBV9 to TRBJ1-2; a weak D match, TRBD1 (6 bases). The V gene's germline CDR1 is SGDLS and CDR2 YYNGEE. CDR3 length: 13 amino acids. V gave up 2 bases and J gave up 5 bases, with 10 bases separating them. This CDR3 reads CASSVGGPYGYTF. The CDR3 DNA is TGTGCCAGCAGCGTCGGGGGCCCTTATGGCTACACCTTC.

The V gene is TRBV15, the J gene TRBJ1-2, with D perhaps matching TRBD1 (6 bases). The V end lost 0 bases, the J end lost 6 bases, and 14 bases lay between the germline ends. CDR3 length: 15 residues. Germline V gives CDR1 LNHNV, CDR2 YYDKDF (reference sequence). CDR3 in amino acids: CATSRDKWSGDGYTF. The CDR3, as DNA: TGTGCCACCAGCAGAGATAAGTGGTCAGGGGATGGCTACACCTTC.

The gene calls are TRBV11-2 and TRBJ1-1; 10 bases are shared with TRBD1. Germline CDR1 reads SGHAT; CDR2 reads FQNNGV. The CDR3 consists of 20 residues. With V trimmed by 0 bases and J by 2 bases, 15 bases remained unmatched. Here the CDR3 reads CASSLETGHWTGGVNTEAFF. The CDR3 region has the DNA TGTGCCAGCAGCTTAGAAACTGGTCATTGGACAGGGGGGGTCAACACTGAAGCTTTCTTT.

This clone was seen only a few times. The V gene is TRBV10-3, the J gene TRBJ1-3; tentative D call: TRBD1 (6 bases). The CDR3 is 14 amino acids. Trimming left V 6 bases short and J 3 bases short, with 12 bases between. The germline V gene has CDR1 ENHRY and CDR2 SYGVKD. CDR3 nucleotide sequence: TGTGCCATCAGCGCCGACAGGATTGGAAACACCATATATTTT. Its translation: CAISADRIGNTIYF.

This clone was recorded once. For the CDR3, the DNA is TGTGCCAGCAGCTTAGACGGGACAGGTTTATCTGAAGCTTTCTTT. It codes for CASSLDGTGLSEAFF. V gene TRBV11-3 combines with J gene TRBJ1-1; 8 nucleotides match TRBD1. Germline loops: CDR1 SGHNT, CDR2 YENEEA. This CDR3 spans 15 amino acids. After removal of 0 bases from V and 6 bases from J, the junction contained 6 bases not matched to a gene.

This clone was observed a few times. The rearrangement links TRBV5-1 to TRBJ2-1, with TRBD2 matching over 16 bases. The CDR3 runs to 16 residues. CDR1 and CDR2 from the germline V gene are SGHRS and YFSETQ. V lost 4 bases and J lost 10; bases outside the gene matches: 8. CDR3 residues: CASSQGTSGGAVEQFF. The DNA of the CDR3 is TGCGCCAGCAGCCAAGGGACTAGCGGGGGGGCTGTGGAGCAGTTCTTC.

This CDR3 is CASSLTGSSTDTQYF. CDR3 DNA: TGTGCCAGCAGCTTAACGGGGAGTAGCACAGATACGCAGTATTTT. The rearrangement joins TRBV7-3 to TRBJ2-3, with D possibly matching TRBD2 (5 bases). The CDR3 is 15 residues long. Trimming removed 0 bases from V and 0 bases from J, with 7 bases in between. The germline CDR1 and CDR2 sequences are SGHTA and FQGTGA.

This clone was seen a single time. V is TRBV11-2 and J is TRBJ1-1; no clear D gene. The CDR3 runs 14 residues. The V and J ends lost 3 bases and 1 base respectively, with 9 bases between them. Germline CDR1 reads SGHAT; CDR2 reads FQNNGV. CDR3 sequence: CASSFTGENTEAFF. Here the CDR3 DNA reads TGTGCCAGCAGCTTTACTGGGGAGAACACTGAAGCTTTCTTT.

The chain combines TRBV19 with TRBJ2-7; tentatively, D is TRBD2 (6 bases). Trimming left V 5 bases short and J 1 base short, with 12 bases between. This CDR3 is built from 14 residues. Germline V gene lookup returns CDR1 LNHDA and CDR2 SQIVND (reference sequence). The CDR3 protein is CASSSGLHSYEQYF. CDR3 nucleotide sequence: TGTGCCAGTAGTTCGGGACTCCATTCCTACGAGCAGTACTTC.

The chain employs TRBV7-2 and TRBJ2-3; D is unresolved. The CDR3 contains 15 residues. Germline V lookup: CDR1 SGHTA, CDR2 FQGNSA. The V end was cut by 2 bases, the J end by 0 bases, with 9 bases between. This CDR3 is CASSLSSWSTDTQYF. The CDR3 nucleotides are TGTGCCAGCAGCTTAAGCAGTTGGAGCACAGATACGCAGTATTTT.

The genes are TRBV6-1 and TRBJ2-4, with D hard to call. CDR1 is MNHNS, CDR2 SASEGT, per germline. This CDR3 has 14 residues. Deletions cut 0 bases from V and 4 bases from J, with 7 bases between. The CDR3: CASSEATRKNIQYF. The CDR3 DNA reads TGTGCCAGCAGTGAAGCAACACGTAAAAACATTCAGTACTTC.

The rearrangement joins TRBV5-6 to TRBJ2-5; D is possibly TRBD2 (6 bases). Germline V gene sequence: CDR1 SGHDT, CDR2 YYEEEE. The V and J ends lost 4 bases and 2 bases respectively, with 15 bases between them. The length of the CDR3 is 15 residues. The CDR3 reads CASSTGTPRQETQYF. The CDR3, as DNA: TGTGCCAGCAGCACCGGGACTCCCCGGCAAGAGACCCAGTACTTC.

This chain joins TRBV30 and TRBJ2-2, with 7 positions matching TRBD2. Germline V CDR1 and CDR2: GTSNPN, SVGIG (reference sequence). V gave up 5 bases and J gave up 6 bases; unmatched junction bases: 12. The CDR3 is made up of 15 amino acids. The CDR3, as DNA: TGTGCCTGGGCCCTAAGACTAGCAAGTGCCGGGGAGCTGTTTTTT. The encoded protein is CAWALRLASAGELFF.

The CDR3 nucleotides are TGCGCCAGCAGCTTGGGACCGGGGGGTAATGAAAAACTGTTTTTT. Its protein is CASSLGPGGNEKLFF. The J gene is TRBJ1-4, the V gene TRBV5-1; perhaps TRBD1 as D (5 bases). V gave up 0 bases and J gave up 4 bases, with 10 bases separating them. Germline V lookup: CDR1 SGHRS, CDR2 YFSETQ. The CDR3 has 15 amino acids.